Listed below are T cell receptor beta chains from one sample, sequenced in a study of OX40 agonist ivuxolimab in advanced cancers. The repertoire was sequenced with immunoSEQ multiplex PCR; TCRdb's copy has only in-frame clones and lacks some. The sample yields just under 65,000 clones, approximately 84% seen once. Sequenced here: CD4+ or CD8+ T cells sorted from blood, sampled in a trial of the OX40 agonist ivuxolimab. The receptors were gathered from an adult with an advanced solid tumor such as melanoma, head and neck, liver or kidney cancer. CDR3s include the opening cysteine and the closing phenylalanine or tryptophan. The order of the fields is CDR3 protein, V gene, D gene, J gene. The D gene is left open where the match is weak.

CASSPQGAAKNIQYF	TRBV11-3	TRBD1	TRBJ2-4
CAISGYRGGETQYF	TRBV10-3	.	TRBJ2-5
CASSKEGAGELCNEQFF	TRBV21-1	.	TRBJ2-1
CASSLAAGTYEQYF	TRBV7-9	.	TRBJ2-7
CASSVGGLPQETQYF	TRBV9	TRBD2	TRBJ2-5
CASSQMPGEGNTEAFF	TRBV18	.	TRBJ1-1
CASSWTGSSGNTIYF	TRBV7-2	.	TRBJ1-3
CASSFLQGQGYTF	TRBV28	.	TRBJ1-2
CASSPRTGVSPLHF	TRBV4-2	TRBD1	TRBJ1-6
CASSIEAGVSYEQYF	TRBV19	TRBD2	TRBJ2-7
CASSTPAGVNTEAFF	TRBV19	.	TRBJ1-1
CASSYAGNQETQYF	TRBV4-3	.	TRBJ2-5
CASSPGISGYGYTF	TRBV6-4	.	TRBJ1-2
CASSPHSYEQYF	TRBV2	.	TRBJ2-7
CASSLGPTYNEQFF	TRBV5-1	.	TRBJ2-1
CASRTVPSYEQYF	TRBV5-1	.	TRBJ2-7
CASSYGQNPRWEYF	TRBV6-5	.	TRBJ2-7
CASTGDQPNTGELFF	TRBV6-5	.	TRBJ2-2
CASSLAGTRDNEQFF	TRBV11-1	TRBD2	TRBJ2-1
CASSGTSGGRAETQYF	TRBV9	TRBD2	TRBJ2-5
CASRGGGGRFQETQYF	TRBV28	.	TRBJ2-5
CASTRRGQARDTQYF	TRBV19	.	TRBJ2-3